This T cell receptor (beta chain) was documented in a study of T cell changes during pregnancy in multiple sclerosis. The CDR3 extends over 14 amino acids. With 5 bases clipped from V and 6 bases from J, the junction kept 6 bases outside the gene matches. Per germline, CDR1 PRHDT and CDR2 FYEKMQ (reference sequence). Method: immunoSEQ multiplex PCR; TCRdb's copy keeps in-frame clones and lacks some. The sample comprises approximately 130,000 clones, approximately 94% of which are singletons, and around 6% rests with the top ten. This clone was recorded only once. J is TRBJ1-2 and V is TRBV13; 10 bases fit TRBD1. The sequences come from peripheral blood, collected before pregnancy. The receptor's source is a female donor with multiple sclerosis, enrolled in a pregnancy study. In DNA, the CDR3 is TGTGCCAGCAGCATCGCCGGGACAGGGGATGGCTACACCTTC. Protein product: CASSIAGTGDGYTF.